This passage covers 19 T cell receptor beta chains from one sample sequenced in a study of glioma-infiltrating T cells after dendritic cell vaccination. Clones were read by immunoSEQ multiplex PCR, and TCRdb kept only the in-frame ones, dropping some. The profile shows about 95,000 clones, more than 75% of them singletons. Sequencing was performed on blood, taken before dendritic cell vaccination. These TCRs come from a human donor with glioblastoma.

The rearrangement joins TRBV2 to TRBJ2-1; no firm D call. Trimming pared 7 bases from V and 9 bases from J, leaving 13 bases between. Looked up from germline, CDR1 is SNHLY and CDR2 is FYNNEI. The CDR3 contains 12 residues. In DNA form, the CDR3 reads TGTGCCAGCACCACAATGGAGTTTGAGCAGTTCTTC. Translating it yields CASTTMEFEQFF.

The chain couples TRBV5-6 to TRBJ2-4; D is perhaps TRBD1 (6 bases). This CDR3 is 16 amino acids long. In germline, CDR1 is SGHDT, CDR2 YYEEEE. Deletions cut 3 bases from V and 2 bases from J, with 15 bases between. In DNA, the CDR3 is TGTGCCAGCAGCTACACAGGGACGGTGACCAAAAACATTCAGTACTTC. This translates into CASSYTGTVTKNIQYF.

The V and J genes are TRBV19 and TRBJ1-2; 9 positions match TRBD1. Unmatched junction bases numbered 12, after V lost 6 bases and J lost 4 bases. Germline V gene data show CDR1 as LNHDA and CDR2 as SQIVND (reference sequence). The CDR3 has 16 residues. CDR3 region: CASSHPGQGGGYGYTF. The CDR3 nucleotides are TGTGCCAGTAGCCACCCGGGACAGGGAGGGGGCTATGGCTACACCTTC.

This clone appeared once. The rearrangement uses TRBV7-3 and TRBJ2-1; 13 bases are a match to TRBD2. The CDR3 is 18 amino acids. Looked up from germline, CDR1 is SGHTA and CDR2 is FQGTGA. Trimming at V came to 5 bases and at J to 1 base, leaving 8 bases not matched to a gene. The DNA for the CDR3 is TGTGCCAGCAGCCCGGGACTAGCGGGACCATTATCCTACAATGAGCAGTTCTTC. Its protein is CASSPGLAGPLSYNEQFF.

The chain couples TRBV19 to TRBJ1-2, with D perhaps TRBD1 (6 bases). The germline V gene has CDR1 LNHDA and CDR2 SQIVND (reference sequence). The length of the CDR3 is 13 residues. The V and J ends lost 1 base and 4 bases respectively, with 7 bases between them. For the CDR3, the DNA is TGTGCCAGTAGTATAGGGACAGTCTATGGCTACACCTTC. Its protein product is CASSIGTVYGYTF.

The chain links TRBV5-1 to TRBJ2-2; 7 bases agree with TRBD1. From germline, CDR1 is SGHRS and CDR2 YFSETQ. This CDR3 contains 15 residues. With V trimmed by 6 bases and J by 5 bases, 10 bases remained unmatched. This CDR3 is CASTPGGILTGELFF. CDR3 DNA: TGCGCCAGCACCCCAGGGGGAATATTAACCGGGGAGCTGTTTTTT.

The chain combines TRBV11-2 with TRBJ1-6; D is unclear. V shed 3 bases and J shed 4 bases, with 16 bases lying between them. The CDR3 sequence is 17 residues long. Germline CDR1 SGHAT, CDR2 FQNNGV. In DNA form, the CDR3 reads TGTGCCAGCAGCTTGGGCATACTTCAGGAATATAATTCACCCCTCCACTTT. Translating it yields CASSLGILQEYNSPLHF.

The chain combines TRBV29-1 with TRBJ2-3, with TRBD1 matching over 7 bases. Germline loops: CDR1 SQVTM, CDR2 ANQGSEA. The CDR3 extends over 15 amino acids. With V trimmed by 2 bases and J by 1 base, 6 bases remained unmatched. CDR3 sequence (DNA): TGCAGCGTTGAAAGAGGGGGCGCGGGCACAGATACGCAGTATTTT. Its translation is CSVERGGAGTDTQYF.

Here the CDR3 reads CASSLVAGAANEQFF. The CDR3 DNA sequence: TGTGCCAGCAGCTTAGTGGCGGGAGCTGCGAATGAGCAGTTCTTC. This sequence joins TRBV11-3 and TRBJ2-1, with TRBD2 identical over 7 bases. This CDR3 is built from 15 residues. CDR1 and CDR2 from the germline V gene are SGHNT and YENEEA. The trim removed 1 base at V and 7 bases at J, leaving 7 bases unmatched.

The chain combines TRBV7-9 with TRBJ1-2; TRBD1 agrees at 8 bases. J gave up 7 bases and V 1 base, and 5 bases lay outside the gene matches. The CDR3 runs to 14 residues. CDR1 is SEHNR, CDR2 FQNEAQ, per germline (reference sequence). The CDR3 loop reads CASSLGQGIGGYTF. In DNA, the CDR3 is TGTGCCAGCAGCTTAGGACAGGGGATAGGTGGCTACACCTTC.

V and J are TRBV13 and TRBJ1-2; D unclear. There are 14 residues in the CDR3. Germline-derived CDR1 and CDR2 are PRHDT and FYEKMQ (reference sequence). Trimming pared 3 bases from V and 2 bases from J, leaving 10 bases between. As DNA, the CDR3 is TGTGCCAGCAGCTTCCGGGGTTCAAACTATGGCTACACCTTC. Residues: CASSFRGSNYGYTF.

V usage is TRBV4-2 and J usage is TRBJ1-5; D is unresolved. The germline gives CDR1 LGHNA, CDR2 YNFKEQ. V was cut by 0 bases and J by 6 bases, with 9 bases left in between. The CDR3 is 14 residues long. The CDR3 coding sequence is TGTGCCAGCAGCCAAGATCGCGGCGGTCAGCCCCAGCATTTT. Translating gives CASSQDRGGQPQHF.

V is TRBV5-6 and J is TRBJ2-7, with 7 nucleotides matching TRBD1. V trimming: 3 bases; J trimming: 4 bases; junction bases outside the gene matches: 13. In germline, CDR1 is SGHDT, CDR2 YYEEEE. There are 16 residues in the CDR3. This CDR3 is CASSSLTTGNEYEQYF. The CDR3 nucleotides are TGTGCCAGCAGCTCGCTTACGACAGGGAACGAGTACGAGCAGTACTTC.

This chain links TRBV11-2 with TRBJ2-5, with 7 bases that match TRBD1. The CDR3 spans 15 residues. Germline CDR1 SGHAT, CDR2 FQNNGV. With 2 bases clipped from V and 5 bases from J, the junction kept 8 bases outside the gene matches. In DNA, the CDR3 is TGTGCCAGCAGCTTACCTCAACAGGGGCGCGAGACCCAGTACTTC. This translates into CASSLPQQGRETQYF.

The chain has TRBV7-9 and TRBJ2-7; TRBD2 aligns across 7 bases. Germline CDR1 is SEHNR and CDR2 is FQNEAQ (reference sequence). J gave up 2 bases and V 5 bases, and 9 bases lay outside the gene matches. The CDR3 spans 15 residues. The chain's CDR3 is CASSDIERGTYEQYF. CDR3 in DNA: TGTGCCAGCAGCGATATAGAGCGGGGAACCTACGAGCAGTACTTC. Combining the CDR3 with reference TRBV7-9 and TRBJ2-7 gives the whole variable domain DTGVSQNPRHKITKRGQNVTFRCDPISEHNRLYWYRQTLGQGPEFLTYFQNEAQLEKSRLLSDRFSAERPKGSFSTLEIQRTEQGDSAMYLCASSDIERGTYEQYFGPGTRLTVT.

V is TRBV27 and J is TRBJ2-3; 9 nucleotides match TRBD1. With 6 bases clipped from V and 4 bases from J, the junction kept 5 bases outside the gene matches. Germline-derived CDR1 and CDR2 are MNHEY and SMNVEV (reference sequence). The CDR3 is 14 amino acids. The CDR3 nucleotides read TGTGCCAGCAGCCGGGACAGGGCGGCAGATACGCAGTATTTT. It translates to CASSRDRAADTQYF.

The CDR3 sequence: CASSWGTSGRYEQYF. The CDR3 DNA follows: TGTGCCAGCAGCTGGGGGACTAGCGGGAGATACGAGCAGTACTTC. V and J are TRBV5-6 and TRBJ2-7; 14 positions agree with TRBD2. Germline CDR1 reads SGHDT; CDR2 reads YYEEEE. V lost 3 bases, J lost 4 bases, and 3 bases stayed unmatched. The CDR3 is 15 residues long.

This clone appeared once. The rearrangement uses TRBV11-2 and TRBJ2-1, with 7 bases that match TRBD2. V trimming: 8 bases; J trimming: 1 base; junction bases outside the gene matches: 2. The germline V gene has CDR1 SGHAT and CDR2 FQNNGV. The CDR3 has 13 residues. The CDR3 reads CASHGGSYNEQFF. The DNA for the CDR3 is TGTGCCAGCCACGGGGGGTCCTACAATGAGCAGTTCTTC.

The chain joins TRBV11-3 to TRBJ1-1; 7 nucleotides match TRBD1. The CDR3 length is 15 residues. The trim removed 3 bases at V and 0 bases at J, leaving 4 bases unmatched. Germline V CDR1 and CDR2: SGHNT, YENEEA. Written as DNA, the CDR3 is TGTGCCAGCAGCTTTGGGACAGCAATGAACACTGAAGCTTTCTTT. It specifies CASSFGTAMNTEAFF.